Listed below are T cell receptor beta chains from one sample, sequenced in a study of beta chain features in type 1 diabetes. Assay: immunoSEQ multiplex PCR; the TCRdb copy retains only in-frame clones and omits some. Here the sample spans about 370,000 clones, roughly 9.8% being singletons. Sequenced: central memory CD4+ T cells from blood. The receptors come from a man aged 30-40 years with type 1 diabetes. Both conserved end residues are part of each CDR3. D genes are given only for firm matches. Size tells how often a clone was seen (once, few, many) or the class of an expanded clone, and some rows leave it out.

clone size: -
J gene: TRBJ1-1
D gene: TRBD1
V gene: TRBV5-1
CDR3 protein: CASSLLTGGTTEAFF
CDR3 DNA: TGCGCCAGCAGCTTATTGACAGGGGGCACCACTGAAGCTTTCTTT

clone size: -
J gene: TRBJ2-2
D gene: -
V gene: TRBV7-2
CDR3 protein: CASSLYVNTGELFF
CDR3 DNA: TGTGCCAGCAGCTTATACGTGAACACCGGGGAGCTGTTTTTT

clone size: -
J gene: TRBJ2-7
D gene: TRBD1
V gene: TRBV7-3
CDR3 protein: CASSQGASSYEQYF
CDR3 DNA: TGTGCCAGCAGTCAGGGGGCGAGCTCCTACGAGCAGTACTTC

clone size: many
J gene: TRBJ1-2
D gene: TRBD1
V gene: TRBV10-2
CDR3 protein: CASSVGTGYGYTF
CDR3 DNA: TGCGCCAGCAGTGTAGGGACAGGGTATGGCTACACCTTC

clone size: -
J gene: TRBJ2-5
D gene: -
V gene: TRBV19
CDR3 protein: CASSIGYRLPETQYF
CDR3 DNA: TGTGCCAGTAGTATAGGGTACAGGCTACCTGAGACCCAGTACTTC

clone size: few
J gene: TRBJ2-7
D gene: TRBD1
V gene: TRBV9
CDR3 protein: CASSVAPGQASGSEQYF
CDR3 DNA: TGTGCCAGCAGCGTAGCCCCCGGACAGGCCTCCGGTAGCGAGCAGTACTTC

clone size: many
J gene: TRBJ2-6
D gene: -
V gene: TRBV18
CDR3 protein: CASSPPNTRSGANVLTF
CDR3 DNA: TGTGCCAGCTCACCACCAAACACAAGGAGTGGGGCCAACGTCCTGACTTTC

clone size: few
J gene: TRBJ2-7
D gene: TRBD2
V gene: TRBV5-4
CDR3 protein: CASSYGTSGTYEQYF
CDR3 DNA: TGTGCCAGCAGCTACGGGACTAGCGGGACCTACGAGCAGTACTTC

clone size: -
J gene: TRBJ2-2
D gene: -
V gene: TRBV4-2
CDR3 protein: CATLPSTLVAGELFF
CDR3 DNA: TGTGCCACCCTCCCCTCAACCCTAGTCGCCGGGGAGCTGTTTTTT

clone size: -
J gene: TRBJ2-3
D gene: TRBD2
V gene: TRBV9
CDR3 protein: CASSPLTAGGADTQYF
CDR3 DNA: TGTGCCAGCAGCCCCCTGACCGCGGGAGGGGCAGATACGCAGTATTTT

clone size: -
J gene: TRBJ1-1
D gene: -
V gene: TRBV18
CDR3 protein: CASSGGLNTEAFF
CDR3 DNA: TGTGCCAGCTCAGGGGGCTTGAACACTGAAGCTTTCTTT

clone size: many
J gene: TRBJ2-6
D gene: -
V gene: TRBV28
CDR3 protein: CASGSDSFSGANVLTF
CDR3 DNA: TGTGCCAGCGGGAGCGACAGTTTCTCTGGGGCCAACGTCCTGACTTTC

clone size: few
J gene: TRBJ2-5
D gene: -
V gene: TRBV28
CDR3 protein: CASSAAQRETQYF
CDR3 DNA: TGTGCCAGCAGTGCGGCACAACGAGAGACCCAGTACTTC

clone size: few
J gene: TRBJ2-5
D gene: -
V gene: TRBV25-1
CDR3 protein: CASSESGKETQYF
CDR3 DNA: TGTGCCAGCAGTGAATCGGGGAAAGAGACCCAGTACTTC

clone size: -
J gene: TRBJ1-5
D gene: -
V gene: TRBV6-1
CDR3 protein: CASSEPNLPQHF
CDR3 DNA: TGTGCCAGCAGCGAACCGAATTTGCCCCAGCATTTT

clone size: few
J gene: TRBJ1-1
D gene: TRBD1
V gene: TRBV28
CDR3 protein: CASNQDRGQLTEAFF
CDR3 DNA: TGTGCCAGCAACCAGGACAGGGGGCAACTCACTGAAGCTTTCTTT

clone size: few
J gene: TRBJ2-1
D gene: -
V gene: TRBV2
CDR3 protein: CASSRIPGTGNNEQFF
CDR3 DNA: TGTGCCAGCAGCCGAATTCCCGGGACTGGGAACAATGAGCAGTTCTTC

clone size: many
J gene: TRBJ2-3
D gene: -
V gene: TRBV7-2
CDR3 protein: CASQAGTSTDTQYF
CDR3 DNA: TGTGCCAGTCAAGCGGGCACTAGCACAGATACGCAGTATTTT

clone size: -
J gene: TRBJ2-1
D gene: TRBD2
V gene: TRBV7-9
CDR3 protein: CASSRGTSGSHEQFF
CDR3 DNA: TGTGCCAGCAGCCGCGGGACTAGCGGGAGCCATGAGCAGTTCTTC

clone size: few
J gene: TRBJ2-7
D gene: -
V gene: TRBV4-2
CDR3 protein: CASSQDRQDYEQYF
CDR3 DNA: TGTGCCAGCAGCCAAGATCGACAGGACTACGAGCAGTACTTC

clone size: few
J gene: TRBJ1-2
D gene: -
V gene: TRBV30
CDR3 protein: CAWSPYPNGYTF
CDR3 DNA: TGTGCCTGGAGTCCGTACCCAAATGGCTACACCTTC

clone size: few
J gene: TRBJ2-7
D gene: TRBD1
V gene: TRBV5-1
CDR3 protein: CASSPDRNSYEQYF
CDR3 DNA: TGCGCCAGCAGCCCGGACAGGAATTCCTACGAGCAGTACTTC

clone size: -
J gene: TRBJ2-3
D gene: TRBD2
V gene: TRBV29-1
CDR3 protein: CSSRLAGTTDTQYF
CDR3 DNA: TGCAGCTCTCGACTAGCGGGGACCACAGATACGCAGTATTTT